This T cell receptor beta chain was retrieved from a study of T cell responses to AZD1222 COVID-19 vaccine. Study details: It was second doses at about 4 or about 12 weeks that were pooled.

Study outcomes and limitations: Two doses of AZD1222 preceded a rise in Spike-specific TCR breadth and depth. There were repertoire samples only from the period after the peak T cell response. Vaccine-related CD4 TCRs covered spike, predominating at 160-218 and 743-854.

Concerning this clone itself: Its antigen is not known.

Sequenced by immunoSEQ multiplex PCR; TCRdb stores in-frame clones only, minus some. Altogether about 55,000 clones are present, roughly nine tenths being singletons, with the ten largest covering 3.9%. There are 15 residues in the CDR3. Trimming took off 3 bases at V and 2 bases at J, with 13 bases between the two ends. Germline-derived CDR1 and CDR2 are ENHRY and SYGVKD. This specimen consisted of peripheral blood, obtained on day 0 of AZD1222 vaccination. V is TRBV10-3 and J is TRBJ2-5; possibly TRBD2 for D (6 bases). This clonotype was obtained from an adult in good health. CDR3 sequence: CAISDPKRAQETQYF. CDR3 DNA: TGTGCCATCAGTGACCCTAAGCGGGCGCAAGAGACCCAGTACTTC.